Shown below are 26 T cell receptor beta chains from a single sample sequenced in a study of CXCR3-negative and CXCR3-positive naive CD8 T cells. UMI-tagged TRB cDNA libraries were built via 5' RACE. Following a re-call of the 5' RACE reads, TCRdb has one entry per CDR3 protein and lacks DNA. The table for this sample gives 50,000 to 75,000 distinct CDR3 sequences. Sample: naive CXCR3- CD8+ T cells from blood. Subset meaning: CD45RO-CCR7+CD27+CD95- naive CD8+ T cells lacking CXCR3 (TNR3-). The receptors shown here come from a human donor in good health. Some clones in this sample may be carry-over from other donors' samples.

The rearrangement joins TRBV6-2 or TRBV6-3 to TRBJ2-1; the D call of TRBD1 rests on TCRdb alone, since no DNA is present to check it. This CDR3 spans 14 amino acids. CDR1 is MNHEY, CDR2 SVGEGT, per germline. CDR3: CASSWTGALLEQFF.

The genes are TRBV30 and TRBJ2-1; checking the TCRdb D call of TRBD2 is not possible without DNA. Per germline, CDR1 GTSNPN and CDR2 SVGIG (reference sequence). The CDR3 length is 15 residues. This chain's CDR3 is CAWSVLPGGLDEQFF.

The chain couples TRBV15 to TRBJ1-4; the D gene TCRdb calls, TRBD1, cannot be checked with no DNA. Germline lookup yields CDR1 LNHNV and CDR2 YYDKDF (reference sequence). The CDR3 runs 17 residues. The CDR3 loop reads CATSRESRQGAREKLFF.

This chain links TRBV9 with TRBJ1-3; TCRdb calls TRBD1, which cannot be checked without DNA. There are 15 residues in the CDR3. Germline values: CDR1 SGDLS, CDR2 YYNGEE. The CDR3 spells CASSVPKTGGNTIYF.

The chain carries TRBV4-3 and TRBJ2-1; TCRdb designates TRBD1, a call that cannot be tested without DNA. Germline V gives CDR1 LGHNA, CDR2 YSLEER. The CDR3 extends over 16 amino acids. The CDR3 spells CASSQTGTGTWDEQFF.

The chain carries TRBV7-3 and TRBJ2-7; TCRdb's D gene call, TRBD1, goes unchecked for lack of DNA. Germline V gives CDR1 SGHTA, CDR2 FQGTGA. The CDR3 is 15 amino acids. CDR3 sequence reads: CASSLLTGRSYEQYF.

The CDR3 sequence: CASSLVLGGLTEAFF. J is TRBJ1-1 and V is TRBV13; the TCRdb call, TRBD1, lacks DNA for checking. The germline V gene has CDR1 PRHDT and CDR2 FYEKMQ (reference sequence). This CDR3 has 15 residues. Variable domain in full (rest from reference TRBV13 and TRBJ1-1): AAGVIQSPRHLIKEKRETATLKCYPIPRHDTVYWYQQGPGQDPQFLISFYEKMQSDKGSIPDRFSAQQFSDYHSELNMSSLELGDSALYFCASSLVLGGLTEAFFGQGTRLTVV.

The rearrangement joins TRBV6-2 or TRBV6-3 to TRBJ1-1. CDR1 is MNHEY and CDR2 is SVGEGT in the germline V gene. CDR3 length: 12 residues. The CDR3 spells CASSYSFTEAFF.

The V and J genes are TRBV7-2 and TRBJ1-2. The CDR3 loop spans 14 amino acids. Per germline, CDR1 SGHTA and CDR2 FQGNSA. CDR3 region: CASSLDGGNYGYTF.

In terms of frequency, this clonotype is medium-sized (0.01 to 0.1%). The chain employs TRBV6-2 or TRBV6-3 and TRBJ2-4. This CDR3 has 12 amino acids. CDR1 and CDR2 from the germline V gene are MNHEY and SVGEGT. CDR3: CASKNYQNIQYF.

The chain uses TRBV20-1 and TRBJ2-3; the D call of TRBD2 rests on TCRdb alone, since no DNA is present to check it. The germline V gene encodes CDR1 DFQATT and CDR2 SNEGSKA (reference sequence). There are 17 residues in the CDR3. This chain's CDR3 is CSAPVRSGTYSTDTQYF.

This rearrangement joins TRBV7-9 to TRBJ2-7; the TRBD1 assignment by TCRdb is unverifiable without DNA. Germline CDR1 SEHNR, CDR2 FQNEAQ (reference sequence). The CDR3 extends over 15 amino acids. This chain's CDR3 is CASSLYPLAGDEQYF.

The rearrangement joins TRBV5-1 to TRBJ1-4. Germline CDR1 SGHRS, CDR2 YFSETQ. The CDR3 sequence is 15 residues long. The CDR3 reads CASSEVDWTNEKLFF.

The gene calls are TRBV23-1 and TRBJ2-3; TCRdb indicates TRBD2, and absent DNA this call remains unverified. TRBV23-1 is sorted into the ORF group, with uncertain function. The CDR3 is made up of 16 amino acids. The CDR3 spells CASSHPGLETTDTQYF.

CDR3 in amino acids: CASSYSDSLYEQYF. The rearrangement uses TRBV6-5 and TRBJ2-7. The CDR3 contains 14 residues. Germline-derived CDR1 and CDR2 are MNHEY and SVGAGI.

This rearrangement joins TRBV29-1 to TRBJ2-2. The CDR3 contains 12 residues. The V gene's germline CDR1 is SQVTM and CDR2 ANQGSEA. CDR3 loop: CSAESDTGELFF.

V and J are TRBV20-1 and TRBJ2-5; TCRdb designates TRBD1, a call that cannot be tested without DNA. CDR3 length equals 14 residues. Per the germline V gene, CDR1 is DFQATT and CDR2 is SNEGSKA (reference sequence). The CDR3 reads CSARAGQGSETQYF.

J is TRBJ2-3 and V is TRBV4-2; the TCRdb D gene call, TRBD1, has no DNA to confirm it. Germline-derived CDR1 and CDR2 are LGHNA and YNFKEQ. The CDR3 totals 15 residues. CDR3 region: CASSQGAGGADTQYF.

The genes are TRBV14 and TRBJ1-6; TCRdb's D call, TRBD1, is unchecked because there is no DNA. Germline values: CDR1 SGHDN, CDR2 FVKESK. This CDR3 has 17 residues. This chain's CDR3 is CASSQETGAVYNSPLHF. Complete variable domain (other parts from reference TRBV14 and TRBJ1-6): EAGVTQFPSHSVIEKGQTVTLRCDPISGHDNLYWYRRVMGKEIKFLLHFVKESKQDESGMPNNRFLAERTGGTYSTLKVQPAELEDSGVYFCASSQETGAVYNSPLHFGNGTRLTVT.

V gene TRBV30 combines with J gene TRBJ1-4. This CDR3 is 15 amino acids long. Germline loops: CDR1 GTSNPN, CDR2 SVGIG (reference sequence). CDR3 region: CAWSVRQALMKNCFF.

The rearrangement uses TRBV20-1 and TRBJ2-2; no DNA is available, so the TRBD2 call from TCRdb remains unchecked. Germline CDR1 and CDR2: DFQATT and SNEGSKA (reference sequence). This CDR3 has 13 residues. The CDR3 is CSARVGAPGELFF.

The CDR3 reads CASSVVGTGRHEQYF. V usage is TRBV9 and J usage is TRBJ2-7; TCRdb selects TRBD1, and the lack of DNA leaves this call unchecked. CDR3 length: 15 amino acids. Per germline, CDR1 SGDLS and CDR2 YYNGEE.

V and J are TRBV29-1 and TRBJ2-1; the TCRdb call, TRBD1, lacks DNA for checking. This CDR3 has 16 amino acids. Germline loops: CDR1 SQVTM, CDR2 ANQGSEA. CDR3 sequence reads: CSVEDHLTGVSDEQFF.

This sequence joins TRBV6-5 and TRBJ2-5; no DNA is available, so the TRBD2 call from TCRdb remains unchecked. CDR3 length equals 17 residues. CDR1 and CDR2 (germline): MNHEY, SVGAGI. CDR3 in amino acids: CASSYLSAGYSQETQYF.

The chain has TRBV20-1 and TRBJ2-7; no DNA is available, so the TRBD2 call from TCRdb remains unchecked. CDR1 is DFQATT, CDR2 SNEGSKA, per germline (reference sequence). CDR3 length: 15 residues. The CDR3 here is CSARSWVLADYEQYF.

CDR3: CSVLRWNTEAFF. The V gene is TRBV29-1, the J gene TRBJ1-1. This CDR3 comprises 12 residues. Germline CDR1 reads SQVTM; CDR2 reads ANQGSEA.